These 27 T cell receptor beta chains share one sample of origin, sequenced in a study of blood T cell repertoires in COVID-19. Produced via immunoSEQ multiplex PCR; TCRdb's table is partial and in-frame only. Here the sample spans 75,000 to 95,000 clones, around 74% being singletons. The sequenced sample was peripheral blood. These receptors all come from an elderly woman with active or convalescent COVID-19.

The chain recombines TRBV4-1 with TRBJ2-1; perhaps TRBD2 as D (5 bases). Germline V gene data show CDR1 as MGHRA and CDR2 as YSYEKL. CDR3 length equals 17 residues. The V gene lost 2 bases and the J gene lost 4 bases, with 18 bases spanning the gap. The CDR3 reads CASSQLSGIATYNEQFF. DNA for the CDR3: TGCGCCAGCAGCCAACTCTCGGGAATAGCGACATACAATGAGCAGTTCTTC.

This clone was picked up a small number of times. This chain joins TRBV7-2 and TRBJ2-7; 8 positions agree with TRBD1. V shed 2 bases and J 4 bases; nucleotides not matched to a gene: 10. Germline values: CDR1 SGHTA, CDR2 FQGNSA. The CDR3 has 16 amino acids. The CDR3 reads CASSLLRAGGDYEQYF. The CDR3 DNA reads as TGTGCCAGCAGCTTACTCCGGGCAGGGGGCGATTACGAGCAGTACTTC. The full variable domain, with the rest looked up from reference TRBV7-2 and TRBJ2-7, is GAGVSQSPSNKVTEKGKDVELRCDPISGHTALYWYRQSLGQGLEFLIYFQGNSAPDKSGLPSDRFSAERTGGSVSTLTIQRTQQEDSAVYLCASSLLRAGGDYEQYFGPGTRLTVT.

The chain couples TRBV19 to TRBJ1-3, with TRBD1 matching over 10 bases. CDR1 is LNHDA, CDR2 SQIVND, per germline (reference sequence). V lost 3 bases and J lost 4; bases outside the gene matches: 3. The CDR3 runs to 15 residues. The CDR3 here is CASSIDRGPGNTIYF. The CDR3 DNA reads as TGTGCCAGTAGTATTGACAGGGGGCCGGGAAACACCATATATTTT.

This rearrangement joins TRBV28 to TRBJ2-7; TRBD1 agrees at 12 bases. Germline trimming cut 6 bases from V and 4 bases from J; bases unmatched to any gene: 4. The germline CDR1 and CDR2 sequences are MDHEN and SYDVKM. This CDR3 region has 14 residues. The CDR3 DNA reads TGTGCCAGCAGGGGGGACAGGGGGCTTTACGAGCAGTACTTC. Translated: CASRGDRGLYEQYF.

This clone was counted a few times. The V and J genes are TRBV18 and TRBJ1-5; no clear D gene. The V gene lost 3 bases and the J gene lost 0 bases, with 3 bases spanning the gap. This CDR3 spans 13 amino acids. Germline lookup yields CDR1 KGHSH and CDR2 LQKENI. The CDR3 spells CASSPYSNQPQHF. Here the CDR3 DNA reads TGTGCCAGCTCACCCTATAGCAATCAGCCCCAGCATTTT.

The chain combines TRBV10-3 with TRBJ1-1; D gene uncertain. Germline values: CDR1 ENHRY, CDR2 SYGVKD. This CDR3 has 14 residues. The V end was cut by 4 bases, the J end by 0 bases, with 9 bases between. The DNA for the CDR3 is TGTGCCATCAGTGCACGGGAAATGAACACTGAAGCTTTCTTT. It codes for CAISAREMNTEAFF.

CDR3 protein: CASSEVRGGAKKLFF. The CDR3 DNA sequence: TGTGCCAGCAGTGAAGTGAGGGGAGGAGCGAAAAAACTGTTTTTT. The rearrangement joins TRBV2 to TRBJ1-4; possible D gene TRBD1, 5 bases. The CDR3 runs 15 residues. The germline V and J ends were trimmed by 1 base and 9 bases, with 15 bases remaining between them. Per the germline V gene, CDR1 is SNHLY and CDR2 is FYNNEI.

The V gene is TRBV30, the J gene TRBJ1-1; D unclear. CDR1 GTSNPN and CDR2 SVGIG come from the germline V gene (reference sequence). This CDR3 has 13 residues. The V end lost 1 base, the J end lost 0 bases, and 6 bases lay between the germline ends. CDR3 in amino acids: CAWSGGMNTEAFF. The CDR3 DNA reads TGTGCCTGGAGTGGCGGAATGAACACTGAAGCTTTCTTT.

The chain combines TRBV15 with TRBJ2-3, with a possible D match to TRBD2 (6 bases). Looked up from germline, CDR1 is LNHNV and CDR2 is YYDKDF (reference sequence). V lost 0 bases and J 2 bases, leaving 12 bases between the germline ends. The CDR3 sequence is 16 residues long. CDR3 sequence reads: CATSRDRTSNTDTQYF. The CDR3 DNA follows: TGTGCCACCAGCAGAGATAGAACTAGCAACACAGATACGCAGTATTTT.

The J gene is TRBJ1-3, the V gene TRBV25-1, with TRBD1 matching 7 bases. V shed 5 bases, J shed 0 bases, and the junction held 7 bases outside the gene matches. CDR1 and CDR2 (germline): MGHDK, SYGVNS. The CDR3 is 16 amino acids. This CDR3 is CASSPSDRLSGNTIYF. CDR3 DNA sequence: TGTGCCAGCAGTCCCTCGGACAGGCTCTCTGGAAACACCATATATTTT.

The CDR3 nucleotides are TGTGCCAGCAGTTCCCCGGGACAGCCAAACACTGAAGCTTTCTTT. Residues: CASSSPGQPNTEAFF. This chain connects TRBV6-2 or TRBV6-3 to TRBJ1-1, with TRBD1 matching over 7 bases. Germline-derived CDR1 and CDR2 are MNHEY and SVGEGT. V shed 4 bases and J 2 bases; nucleotides not matched to a gene: 7. The CDR3 length is 15 residues.

The rearrangement uses TRBV28 and TRBJ1-5; tentatively, D is TRBD1 (5 bases). The V end lost 9 bases, the J end lost 3 bases, and 12 bases lay between the germline ends. This CDR3 is built from 13 residues. CDR1 and CDR2 (germline): MDHEN, SYDVKM. CDR3 loop: CASRRGANQPQHF. Written as DNA, the CDR3 is TGTGCCAGTCGGAGGGGCGCCAATCAGCCCCAGCATTTT.

This clone ranks as medium-sized. The V and J genes are TRBV2 and TRBJ2-5; a possible D gene is TRBD2 (6 bases). The CDR3 sequence is 17 residues long. Deletions cut 2 bases from V and 0 bases from J, with 16 bases between. CDR1 SNHLY and CDR2 FYNNEI come from the germline V gene. The CDR3 spells CASSEFTGRGYQETQYF. DNA of the CDR3: TGTGCCAGCAGTGAATTTACGGGGCGGGGTTACCAAGAGACCCAGTACTTC.

The J gene is TRBJ2-1, the V gene TRBV10-2; 14 positions agree with TRBD2. The ends lost 3 bases at V and 4 bases at J; junction bases unmatched: 8. This CDR3 spans 18 amino acids. CDR1 is WSHSY, CDR2 SAAADI, per germline. This chain's CDR3 is CASSDPGTSGGPYNEQFF. The CDR3 nucleotides are TGCGCCAGCAGTGACCCCGGGACTAGCGGGGGCCCATACAATGAGCAGTTCTTC.

This sequence joins TRBV19 and TRBJ2-5; 9 bases match TRBD2. Trimming took 4 bases from V and 5 from J; bases not matched to a gene: 8. Germline V gene lookup returns CDR1 LNHDA and CDR2 SQIVND (reference sequence). CDR3 length: 15 residues. The CDR3 sequence is CASSSHSGSGETQYF. The CDR3 DNA follows: TGTGCCAGTAGTAGCCATAGCGGGAGCGGGGAGACCCAGTACTTC.

The sample holds one count of this clone. This sequence joins TRBV7-2 and TRBJ1-5; D remains unclear. Germline V gene data show CDR1 as SGHTA and CDR2 as FQGNSA. This CDR3 contains 13 residues. The V gene lost 3 bases and the J gene lost 6 bases, with 9 bases spanning the gap. The CDR3 DNA reads as TGTGCCAGCAGCTTGGTCGCCGGTCAGCCCCAGCATTTT. Its translation is CASSLVAGQPQHF.

The chain has TRBV6-6 and TRBJ2-7; the D gene is possibly TRBD1 (5 bases). Germline V gene lookup returns CDR1 MNHNY and CDR2 SVGAGI (reference sequence). The CDR3 covers 15 residues. V lost 2 bases to trimming and J lost 3 bases, with 14 bases between them. CDR3 in DNA: TGTGCCAGCAGTTACCAGGGTGCCCAAAGCTACGAGCAGTACTTC. Its protein product is CASSYQGAQSYEQYF.

The V gene is TRBV2, the J gene TRBJ1-5; TRBD1 aligns across 8 bases. The CDR3 contains 18 residues. J gave up 0 bases and V 4 bases, and 11 bases lay outside the gene matches. CDR1 is SNHLY and CDR2 is FYNNEI in the germline V gene. CDR3 region: CASSALGQGPNSNQPQHF. CDR3 sequence (DNA): TGTGCCAGCAGTGCCCTAGGACAGGGTCCTAATAGCAATCAGCCCCAGCATTTT.

The rearrangement links TRBV10-2 to TRBJ2-1, with TRBD2 matching 10 bases. The CDR3 consists of 14 residues. The germline V gene has CDR1 WSHSY and CDR2 SAAADI. The junction had 6 bases not matched to a gene; V was cut back by 6 bases and J by 7 bases. CDR3 residues: CASRSSGGANEQFF. In DNA, the CDR3 is TGCGCCAGCAGGTCGAGCGGGGGGGCTAATGAGCAGTTCTTC.

The V and J genes are TRBV7-8 and TRBJ2-3, with 8 bases matching TRBD1. Losses at the gene ends were 6 bases for V and 10 bases for J; bases not matched to a gene: 9. Germline-derived CDR1 and CDR2 are SGHVS and FQNEAQ. This CDR3 spans 13 amino acids. CDR3 amino acids: CASSPDRTGPQYF. CDR3 DNA sequence: TGTGCCAGCAGTCCAGACCGGACAGGGCCGCAGTATTTT.

The chain joins TRBV10-3 to TRBJ2-1; 11 bases map to TRBD2. The J segment lost 9 bases and the V segment lost 6 bases, leaving 7 bases of the junction unmatched. CDR1 ENHRY and CDR2 SYGVKD come from the germline V gene. The CDR3 is 14 amino acids. The chain's CDR3 is CAISILAGVGEQFF. CDR3 DNA sequence: TGTGCCATCAGCATACTAGCGGGAGTTGGTGAGCAGTTCTTC.

V is TRBV19 and J is TRBJ1-3, with D maybe TRBD1 (6 bases). Trimming removed 7 bases from V and 4 bases from J, with 14 bases in between. CDR3 length: 14 residues. Germline-derived CDR1 and CDR2 are LNHDA and SQIVND (reference sequence). The CDR3: CASTMRGMGNTIYF. The DNA of the CDR3 is TGTGCCAGTACCATGAGGGGGATGGGAAACACCATATATTTT.

The V and J genes are TRBV3-1 (or the pseudogene TRBV3-2) and TRBJ1-5, with D unresolved. CDR1 LGHDT and CDR2 YNNKEL come from the germline V gene (reference sequence). V dropped 4 bases and J dropped 1 base, with 8 bases sitting between them. This CDR3 comprises 14 residues. Here the CDR3 DNA reads TGTGCCAGCAGCCTAGGGAGGAGCAATCAGCCCCAGCATTTT. As protein: CASSLGRSNQPQHF.

CDR3 region: CATSRDPSSVAGTGNYGYTF. The CDR3 DNA is TGTGCCACCAGCAGAGATCCCTCCTCCGTAGCCGGGACAGGGAACTATGGCTACACCTTC. The chain uses TRBV15 and TRBJ1-2; 9 positions match TRBD1. The length of the CDR3 is 20 residues. Unmatched junction bases numbered 16, after V lost 0 bases and J lost 2 bases. Germline loops: CDR1 LNHNV, CDR2 YYDKDF (reference sequence).

The chain employs TRBV9 and TRBJ1-5; D is undetermined. The CDR3 totals 15 residues. Germline CDR1 SGDLS, CDR2 YYNGEE. The V end lost 4 bases, the J end lost 4 bases, and 15 bases lay between the germline ends. Here the CDR3 reads CASSPSGVQNQPQHF. The CDR3 bases are TGTGCCAGCAGCCCGAGCGGGGTTCAAAATCAGCCCCAGCATTTT.

For this clone: Mismatch with germline at one junction end may stem from a read error. V is TRBV28 and J is TRBJ2-7, with 13 nucleotides matching TRBD2. The CDR3 is 14 residues long. Germline V gene data show CDR1 as MDHEN and CDR2 as SYDVKM. CDR3 amino acids: CASSLWRTSGRPFF. CDR3 bases: TGTGCCAGCAGTTTATGGAGGACTAGCGGGAGACCATTCTTC.

This clone was observed a handful of times. The genes are TRBV19 and TRBJ1-1; TRBD1 matches at 7 bases. Per the germline V gene, CDR1 is LNHDA and CDR2 is SQIVND (reference sequence). CDR3 length: 15 residues. V lost 4 bases, J lost 1 base, and 6 bases stayed unmatched. The CDR3 here is CASSNHRGPNTEAFF. CDR3 DNA: TGTGCCAGTAGTAATCACAGGGGCCCGAACACTGAAGCTTTCTTT.